One T cell receptor beta chain is described in this entry. The antigen it binds to is not known. No per-base quality is available; no much larger clone lies one base away. The sample is drawn from a study of siplizumab effects on memory and regulatory T cells (dated by TCRdb to between 2018 and 2021). Context from the whole study: The study looked at the effect of siplizumab, an anti-CD2 antibody, on alloreactive T-cell subsets in allogeneic mixed lymphocyte reactions made from human PBMCs.

The CDR3 holds 13 amino acids from the cysteine to the phenylalanine. The sequence is cut down to CDR3 DNA, 39 bases in frame from base 1. The CDR1 and CDR2 encoded by the germline V gene (reference sequence) are SGHNT and YYREEE. V and J are truncated by 9 bases and 5 bases respectively, leaving an intervening sequence of 17 bases. What the authors observed across the whole study: Because sequences below about 10^-5 frequency were poorly captured, only a minor fraction of alloreactive clones could be mapped to unstimulated subsets. The suppressive function of proliferating Tregs from siplizumab cultures was not functionally confirmed. Among mappable alloreactive CD4+ clones, the Treg-derived fraction averaged approximately 69% with siplizumab versus 25% to 30% in control reactions. Siplizumab significantly reduced the cumulative frequency of alloreactive sequences traceable to unstimulated CD4+ memory T cells. Compared with memory T cells, unstimulated naive T cells appeared more diverse, and naive cells seemed to make a substantial contribution to the alloresponse. A naive or memory phenotype could not be assigned to roughly 75-97% of proliferating CD4+ or CD8+ clones.

Sorted unstimulated T cells and proliferating T cells recovered from mixed lymphocyte reactions underwent TCRbeta CDR3 sequencing. Fresh whole blood from about 9 HLA-typed healthy donors was used as the source from which PBMCs were isolated. Preparation of the library involved the immunoSEQ multiplex PCR assay. The deep sequencing platform assayed about 10^5 TCR templates per sample. Genomic DNA extracted from sorted T cells was the material used for TCRbeta CDR3 sequencing. As for the original processing: Clonal analysis of TCRbeta CDR3 data was done in the R programming language. Comparing unstimulated samples against CFSE-low samples taken after the reaction was how alloreactive CD4+ and CD8+ clones were defined. By matching sequences to the repertoires of sorted unstimulated Treg and non-Treg cells, each alloreactive CD4+ clone was assigned a regulatory or non-regulatory origin. TCRdb stores this immuneACCESS table with in-frame sequences only. Part of the clones is absent; in the studies checked, under half of the shortfall reflects unresolved V genes, and no reason is known for the rest. Clone size and V and J calls were adopted from that table, with D and trimming inferred from the DNA. The sample has fewer than 120,000 clones on record, 80% to 95% of them singletons. The ten largest clones represent 1% to 1.5% of the sample.

Sequencing was performed on CD4+ T cells sorted from blood. The chain joins TRBV5-4 to TRBJ2-5; a tentative D match to TRBD1 spans 5 bases. This receptor was identified in a human donor in good health. The DNA reads TGTGCCATCACTCCTGTGGGGCTGGAGACCCAGTACTTC. This translates into CAITPVGLETQYF. Extended through the reference TRBV5-4 and TRBJ2-5 proteins, this CDR3 yields the full variable domain: ETGVTQSPTHLIKTRGQQVTLRCSSQSGHNTVSWYQQALGQGPQFIFQYYREEENGRGNFPPRFSGLQFPNYSSELNVNALELDDSALYLCAITPVGLETQYFGPGTRLLVL.